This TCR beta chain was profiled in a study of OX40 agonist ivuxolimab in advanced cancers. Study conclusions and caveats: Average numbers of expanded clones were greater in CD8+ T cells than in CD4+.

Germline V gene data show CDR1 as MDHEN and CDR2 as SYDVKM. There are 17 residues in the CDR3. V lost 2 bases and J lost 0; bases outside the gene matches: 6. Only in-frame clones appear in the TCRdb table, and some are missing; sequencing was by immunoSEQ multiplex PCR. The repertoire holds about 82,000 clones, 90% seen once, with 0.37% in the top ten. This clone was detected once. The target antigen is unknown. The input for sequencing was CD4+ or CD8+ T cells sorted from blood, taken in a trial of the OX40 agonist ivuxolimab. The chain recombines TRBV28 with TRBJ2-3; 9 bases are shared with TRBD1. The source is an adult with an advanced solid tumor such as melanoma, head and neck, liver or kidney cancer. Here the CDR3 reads CASSLLPGTGSTDTQYF. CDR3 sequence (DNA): TGTGCCAGCAGTTTACTTCCCGGGACAGGGAGCACAGATACGCAGTATTTT.